Each of the 27 T cell receptor beta chains below was sequenced from the same sample in a study of beta chain features in type 1 diabetes. Expressed TCRB transcripts were sequenced because the isolated RNA had all been reverse transcribed beforehand. The assay was immunoSEQ multiplex PCR, and TCRdb's table has in-frame clones only and misses some. The table includes about 640,000 clones, approximately 13% detected once. Study observations and caveats: In all four CD4+ subsets, TCRB CDR3 length was significantly, moderately reduced in type 1 diabetes.

Their antigens are not known. Sequences were obtained from naive CD4+ T cells from blood. These receptors were obtained from a man aged 25 to 45 with type 1 diabetes.

This clone has only a few counts. The chain uses TRBV7-9 and TRBJ1-1; tentative D call: TRBD1 (5 bases). The CDR3 is 13 residues long. V shed 4 bases and J shed 7 bases, with 13 bases lying between them. Germline CDR1 and CDR2: SEHNR and FQNEAQ (reference sequence). Here the CDR3 DNA reads TGTGCCAGCAGCTCGGACATGGGAGTTGAAGCTTTCTTT. Translating it yields CASSSDMGVEAFF.

This clone was seen only a few times. The gene calls are TRBV5-1 and TRBJ2-5, with TRBD2 matching over 11 bases. The trim removed 4 bases at V and 5 bases at J, leaving 7 bases unmatched. This CDR3 is 15 amino acids long. The germline V gene has CDR1 SGHRS and CDR2 YFSETQ. CDR3 coding DNA: TGCGCCAGCAGCCCGGGACTAGCGGAGCCGGAGACCCAGTACTTC. Translated: CASSPGLAEPETQYF.

The gene calls are TRBV11-2 and TRBJ2-2; a weak D match, TRBD2 (6 bases). Trimming took 5 bases from V and 4 from J, leaving 14 bases between them. In germline, CDR1 is SGHAT, CDR2 FQNNGV. This CDR3 is built from 15 residues. DNA of the CDR3: TGTGCCAGCAGCCCCGGGGACTCCGGCACCGGGGAGCTGTTTTTT. This encodes CASSPGDSGTGELFF.

This clone showed up just a few times. This chain connects TRBV19 to TRBJ2-5, with TRBD1 matching 9 bases. Trimming removed 5 bases from V and 4 bases from J; junction bases left unmatched: 2. The CDR3 length is 13 residues. The germline CDR1 and CDR2 sequences are LNHDA and SQIVND (reference sequence). The CDR3 DNA sequence: TGTGCCAGTAGTGTGACAGGGGGAGAGACCCAGTACTTC. It specifies CASSVTGGETQYF.

The chain's CDR3 is CAGARAPGGEKLFF. The CDR3 coding sequence is TGTGCCGGAGCACGGGCTCCCGGAGGGGAAAAACTGTTTTTT. V and J are TRBV2 and TRBJ1-4; D gene ambiguous. The germline V gene encodes CDR1 SNHLY and CDR2 FYNNEI. CDR3 length: 14 amino acids. Trimming left V 11 bases short and J 8 bases short, with 21 bases between. Complete variable domain (other parts from reference TRBV2 and TRBJ1-4): EPEVTQTPSHQVTQMGQEVILRCVPISNHLYFYWYRQILGQKVEFLVSFYNNEISEKSEIFDDQFSVERPDGSNFTLKIRSTKLEDSAMYFCAGARAPGGEKLFFGSGTQLSVL.

This clone was picked up a small number of times. The rearrangement links TRBV29-1 to TRBJ2-3; D might be TRBD2 (6 bases). This CDR3 has 14 residues. The V gene lost 4 bases and the J gene lost 5 bases, with 16 bases spanning the gap. Germline V CDR1 and CDR2: SQVTM, ANQGSEA. CDR3 residues: CSVGGVGFEDTQYF. CDR3 bases: TGCAGCGTTGGGGGGGTAGGGTTTGAAGATACGCAGTATTTT.

The gene calls are TRBV7-2 and TRBJ1-2, with 9 positions matching TRBD1. From germline, CDR1 is SGHTA and CDR2 FQGNSA. J gave up 0 bases and V 4 bases, and 6 bases lay outside the gene matches. CDR3 size: 16 residues. The CDR3 sequence is CASSSTGTGTNYGYTF. The CDR3 DNA sequence: TGTGCCAGCAGCTCCACCGGGACAGGGACTAACTATGGCTACACCTTC.

The genes are TRBV29-1 and TRBJ1-1, with D maybe TRBD1 (5 bases). Germline V lookup: CDR1 SQVTM, CDR2 ANQGSEA. The germline V and J ends were trimmed by 4 bases and 4 bases, with 10 bases remaining between them. The CDR3 sequence is 12 residues long. DNA for the CDR3: TGCAGCGTTGTGGGGGATGTCACTGAAGCTTTCTTT. It encodes CSVVGDVTEAFF.

This clone was counted a few times. The chain recombines TRBV4-3 with TRBJ1-5, with D hard to call. V dropped 2 bases and J dropped 0 bases, with 8 bases sitting between them. Germline CDR1 is LGHNA and CDR2 is YSLEER. The length of the CDR3 is 15 residues. The CDR3 DNA follows: TGCGCCAGCAGCCAACAGACGGGTAGCAATCAGCCCCAGCATTTT. Amino acid sequence: CASSQQTGSNQPQHF.

The chain combines TRBV19 with TRBJ1-5; D is possibly TRBD1 (5 bases). Trimming stripped 6 bases from V and 6 bases from J, with 18 bases between. CDR1 and CDR2 (germline): LNHDA, SQIVND (reference sequence). There are 15 residues in the CDR3. The CDR3 nucleotides read TGTGCCAGTAGCTCAAGTCCCCTACAGGCTCAGCCCCAGCATTTT. It is translated as CASSSSPLQAQPQHF.

This clone was seen a few times. This sequence joins TRBV11-2 and TRBJ1-1; 7 bases are a match to TRBD1. The ends lost 0 bases at V and 8 bases at J; junction bases unmatched: 3. CDR1 is SGHAT, CDR2 FQNNGV, per germline. CDR3 length: 13 residues. CDR3 sequence reads: CASSLDPDREAFF. The CDR3 DNA sequence: TGTGCCAGCAGCTTAGATCCGGACAGGGAAGCTTTCTTT.

J is TRBJ2-1 and V is TRBV5-6; D perhaps matches TRBD1 (6 bases). The CDR3 is 16 residues long. Germline V gene data show CDR1 as SGHDT and CDR2 as YYEEEE. Trimming pared 1 base from V and 2 bases from J, leaving 13 bases between. CDR3 region: CASSLFGGSAYNEQFF. Written as DNA, the CDR3 is TGTGCCAGCAGCTTGTTTGGGGGCAGTGCCTACAATGAGCAGTTCTTC. Full variable domain (rest looked up from reference TRBV5-6 and TRBJ2-1): DAGVTQSPTHLIKTRGQQVTLRCSPKSGHDTVSWYQQALGQGPQFIFQYYEEEERQRGNFPDRFSGHQFPNYSSELNVNALLLGDSALYLCASSLFGGSAYNEQFFGPGTRLTVL.

The J gene is TRBJ2-3, the V gene TRBV9; 7 bases match TRBD1. This CDR3 contains 14 residues. CDR1 and CDR2 (germline): SGDLS, YYNGEE. With V trimmed by 4 bases and J by 4 bases, 6 bases remained unmatched. CDR3 protein: CASSPGTAADTQYF. DNA for the CDR3: TGTGCCAGCAGCCCCGGGACAGCGGCAGATACGCAGTATTTT.

The rearrangement links TRBV11-2 to TRBJ1-4; 8 bases line up with TRBD1. The CDR3 has 14 residues. CDR1 SGHAT and CDR2 FQNNGV come from the germline V gene. V gave up 0 bases and J gave up 7 bases; unmatched junction bases: 1. Here the CDR3 reads CASSLEQGGEKLFF. CDR3 in DNA: TGTGCCAGCAGCTTAGAACAGGGGGGTGAAAAACTGTTTTTT.

The chain combines TRBV6-1 with TRBJ1-4; D remains ambiguous. Germline CDR1 MNHNS, CDR2 SASEGT. Deletions cut 2 bases from V and 8 bases from J, with 15 bases between. This CDR3 contains 15 residues. This chain's CDR3 is CASSESGVSMEKLFF. The DNA for the CDR3 is TGTGCCAGCAGTGAATCTGGGGTATCGATGGAAAAACTGTTTTTT.

CDR3 amino acids: CAWSAGGGAYEQYF. CDR3 coding DNA: TGTGCCTGGAGTGCGGGAGGGGGGGCCTACGAGCAGTACTTC. This sequence joins TRBV30 and TRBJ2-7; 8 bases fit TRBD2. Per germline, CDR1 GTSNPN and CDR2 SVGIG (reference sequence). The CDR3 runs to 14 residues. The V gene end was trimmed by 1 base and the J gene end by 2 bases; junction bases not matched to a gene: 4.

This clone was seen a handful of times. The CDR3 nucleotides read TGTGCCTGGAGCAACAGTTTCCTCTCTGGGGCCAACGTCCTGACTTTC. Translating it yields CAWSNSFLSGANVLTF. The chain employs TRBV30 and TRBJ2-6; no firm D call. CDR1 and CDR2 from the germline V gene are GTSNPN and SVGIG (reference sequence). V shed 3 bases and J shed 0 bases, with 12 bases lying between them. This CDR3 is built from 16 residues.

This clone showed up just a few times. The chain links TRBV7-9 to TRBJ2-3, with 9 bases that match TRBD1. Germline CDR1 is SEHNR and CDR2 is FQNEAQ (reference sequence). The length of the CDR3 is 15 residues. Trimming took 4 bases from V and 4 from J; bases not matched to a gene: 6. CDR3 protein: CASSYRDRVADTQYF. In DNA form, the CDR3 reads TGTGCCAGCAGCTATCGGGACAGGGTGGCAGATACGCAGTATTTT.

J is TRBJ2-3 and V is TRBV4-2; D assignment may be TRBD1 or TRBD2 (5 bases each). The CDR3 sequence is 17 residues long. Germline lookup yields CDR1 LGHNA and CDR2 YNFKEQ. The V end was cut by 1 base, the J end by 2 bases, with 16 bases between. The CDR3 sequence is CASSQARGEGVTDTQYF. In DNA form, the CDR3 reads TGTGCCAGCAGCCAAGCCAGAGGGGAAGGGGTCACAGATACGCAGTATTTT.

This clone has only a few counts. CDR3 region: CASSLGQSYEQYF. The CDR3 DNA reads TGTGCCAGCAGCTTAGGACAGTCCTACGAGCAGTACTTC. This chain connects TRBV11-2 to TRBJ2-7; D may be TRBD1 (5 bases). CDR1 and CDR2 from the germline V gene are SGHAT and FQNNGV. The CDR3 consists of 13 residues. V gave up 1 base and J gave up 1 base, with 5 bases separating them.

The chain recombines TRBV7-6 with TRBJ1-3; D not certain. The CDR3 consists of 14 residues. Germline V gene data show CDR1 as SGHVS and CDR2 as FNYEAQ. V lost 7 bases, J lost 0 bases, and 10 bases lay in between. For the CDR3, the DNA is TGTGCCAGCACCACCCTGGGCTCTGGAAACACCATATATTTT. Protein: CASTTLGSGNTIYF.

The chain carries TRBV4-2 and TRBJ1-3; D is uncertain. Germline assignment: CDR1 LGHNA and CDR2 YNFKEQ. Trimming left V 0 bases short and J 4 bases short, with 10 bases between. The CDR3 consists of 15 residues. The chain's CDR3 is CASSQDTDVGNTIYF. The CDR3 nucleotides are TGTGCCAGCAGCCAAGATACGGATGTAGGAAACACCATATATTTT.

V usage is TRBV6-5 and J usage is TRBJ1-2; D unresolved. There are 14 residues in the CDR3. V was cut by 2 bases and J by 8 bases, with 15 bases left in between. Germline values: CDR1 MNHEY, CDR2 SVGAGI. The CDR3 coding sequence is TGTGCCAGCAGTTACCGAGGGAGGACGGGAGGCTACACCTTC. Its translation is CASSYRGRTGGYTF.

This clone was observed a few times. The chain uses TRBV30 and TRBJ2-7; D remains ambiguous. V lost 4 bases, J lost 6 bases, and 10 bases lay in between. Germline CDR1 GTSNPN, CDR2 SVGIG (reference sequence). The CDR3 totals 11 residues. The CDR3 bases are TGTGCCTGGACGACGGCCGGCGAGCAGTACTTC. Protein product: CAWTTAGEQYF.

The table lists this clone with a few counts. For the CDR3, the DNA is TGTGCCAGCTCACCACCGAACGGGGGGGCAGATACGCAGTATTTT. Protein sequence: CASSPPNGGADTQYF. V gene TRBV18 combines with J gene TRBJ2-3, with 8 nucleotides matching TRBD2. Germline assignment: CDR1 KGHSH and CDR2 LQKENI. The CDR3 consists of 15 residues. Trimming took 0 bases from V and 4 from J; bases not matched to a gene: 3.

The chain employs TRBV19 and TRBJ1-6; D unclear. Trimming left V 5 bases short and J 5 bases short, with 7 bases between. CDR3 length equals 13 residues. Germline CDR1 reads LNHDA; CDR2 reads SQIVND (reference sequence). The CDR3 is CASSSENNSPLHF. DNA for the CDR3: TGTGCCAGTAGTTCCGAGAATAATTCACCCCTCCACTTT.

This clone came up a few times. The CDR3 sequence: CAISESQGGWYEQYF. In DNA, the CDR3 is TGTGCCATCAGTGAGTCGCAAGGGGGCTGGTACGAGCAGTACTTC. The J gene is TRBJ2-7, the V gene TRBV10-3, with 7 bases that match TRBD1. The germline V gene encodes CDR1 ENHRY and CDR2 SYGVKD. Losses at the gene ends were 0 bases for V and 4 bases for J; bases not matched to a gene: 6. CDR3 length: 15 amino acids.